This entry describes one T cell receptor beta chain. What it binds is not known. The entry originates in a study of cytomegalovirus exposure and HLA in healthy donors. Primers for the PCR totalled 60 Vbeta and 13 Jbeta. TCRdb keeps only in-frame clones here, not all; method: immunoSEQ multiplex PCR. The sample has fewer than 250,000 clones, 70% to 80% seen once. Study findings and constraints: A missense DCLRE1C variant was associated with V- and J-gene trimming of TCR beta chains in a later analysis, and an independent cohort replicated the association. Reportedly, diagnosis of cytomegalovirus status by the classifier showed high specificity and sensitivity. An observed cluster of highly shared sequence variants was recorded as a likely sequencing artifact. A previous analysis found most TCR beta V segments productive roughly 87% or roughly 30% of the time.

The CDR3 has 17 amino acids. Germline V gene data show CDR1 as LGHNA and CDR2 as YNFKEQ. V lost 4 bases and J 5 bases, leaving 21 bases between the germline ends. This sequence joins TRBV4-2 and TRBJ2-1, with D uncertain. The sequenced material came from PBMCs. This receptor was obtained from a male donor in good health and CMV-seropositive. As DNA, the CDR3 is TGTGCCAGCAGCCTCCCCTTAAATAGACATGCCGACAATGAGCAGTTCTTC. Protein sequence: CASSLPLNRHADNEQFF.